Detailed here is one T cell receptor beta chain. The data were obtained in a study of blood T cell repertoires in COVID-19. Overall study context: COVID-19 samples, acute and convalescent, were from the United States, Italy and Spain. PBMCs, B-cell-depleted T cells, or T cells were the source of the cDNA or gDNA that made up the material.

Losses at the gene ends were 0 bases for V and 6 bases for J; bases not matched to a gene: 8. Germline loops: CDR1 GTSNPN, CDR2 SVGIG (reference sequence). The CDR3 covers 15 residues. Methods used by the authors: Amplification with reference gene primers provided the estimates of nucleated cell counts. Here immunoSEQ multiplex PCR was the method, and the copy in TCRdb shows in-frame clones only, minus some. The V and J calls and clone size come from that table; D and trimming were worked out from the DNA. The profile covers around 130,000 clones, with around 80% appearing a single time and 2.4% taken by the ten largest. Study members were between about 18 and 90 years old and lived in over 20 US regions.

The V and J genes are TRBV30 and TRBJ1-1, with TRBD1 matching over 9 bases. The sequence was obtained from a man aged 35-49 years with acute COVID-19. Sequencing used PBMCs or T cells enriched from blood (not recorded which). The DNA for the CDR3 is TGTGCCTGGAGTGTTGGCACAGGGGGCTCCGCTGAAGCTTTCTTT. This gives the protein CAWSVGTGGSAEAFF.